This T cell receptor beta chain comes out of a study of response to subunit inactivated influenza vaccine. Study-wide findings and caveats: Each seasonal influenza vaccination, the authors suggested, recruits few new T cells.

This clonotype was counted a few times. What it recognizes is unknown. V was pared by 6 bases and J by 1 base, with 4 bases between. The CDR3 totals 13 residues. Germline V gene sequence: CDR1 MDHEN, CDR2 SYDVKM. TCRdb redid the calling of the RT-PCR reads with MiXCR, one entry per CDR3 protein. The sample has about 160,000 distinct CDR3 sequences, approximately 11% seen once; the top ten hold over 10%. The V and J genes are TRBV28 and TRBJ2-6; D not certain. The sample in question was non-naive T cells sorted from PBMCs, obtained 45 days after vaccination. This TCR came from a man aged 45-65 years who received an inactivated influenza vaccine. The CDR3 region is CASRDSGANVLTF. CDR3 nucleotides: TGTGCCAGCAGAGATTCTGGGGCCAACGTCCTGACTTTC.